The present T cell receptor (beta chain) was sequenced within a study of beta chain features in type 1 diabetes. Study conclusions and caveats: A greater similarity of naive, central memory and Treg TCRB repertoires was seen among patients than among healthy donors. More deletions and fewer insertions at VDJ junctions were found in patients with type 1 diabetes.

This clone has more than one count but fewer than ten. The antigen remains unidentified. The CDR3 has 17 residues. Expressed TCRB transcripts were sequenced, since all the RNA that had been isolated was reverse transcribed. Profiling relied on immunoSEQ multiplex PCR, and the TCRdb table lists in-frame clones only, not all of them. The table shows 900,000 or so clones, with under 20% occurring only once. Sorted populations were all over 98% pure. This receptor was obtained from a woman aged 18-29 years in good health. The genes are TRBV21-1 and TRBJ1-1; the DNA was not compared with TRBD1, the D call given in the table. TRBV21-1 is a pseudogene. Sequenced: naive CD4+ T cells from blood. CDR3 in DNA: TGTGCCAGCAGCAAATGGTCAAGGGGGTCGGGGAACACTGAAGCTTTCTTT. Its translation: CASSKWSRGSGNTEAFF.